This entry lists 22 T cell receptor beta chains sequenced from one sample in a study of T cell responses to AZD1222 COVID-19 vaccine. Data came from immunoSEQ multiplex PCR; TCRdb stores just in-frame clones and leaves some out. Of around 94,000 clones in the sample, less than 90% are singletons; the top ten hold around 3.5%. This specimen consisted of peripheral blood, obtained on day 0 of AZD1222 vaccination. All receptors come from an adult in good health.

This clone came up a few times. This sequence joins TRBV6-5 and TRBJ1-2, with 10 bases fitting TRBD1. This CDR3 region has 12 residues. Germline V CDR1 and CDR2: MNHEY, SVGAGI. Germline trimming cut 11 bases from V and 4 bases from J; bases unmatched to any gene: 4. The chain's CDR3 is CAGDRGLYGYTF. The CDR3 DNA reads TGTGCCGGCGACAGGGGGCTCTATGGCTACACCTTC.

The chain uses TRBV7-9 and TRBJ2-1; 8 bases are shared with TRBD1. Germline V gene sequence: CDR1 SEHNR, CDR2 FQNEAQ (reference sequence). The CDR3 contains 16 residues. Unmatched junction bases numbered 14, after V lost 5 bases and J lost 8 bases. CDR3 region: CASSLMVGQVADEQFF. The CDR3 DNA is TGTGCCAGCAGCCTAATGGTGGGACAGGTTGCCGATGAGCAGTTCTTC.

The chain employs TRBV19 and TRBJ1-1; a weak D match, TRBD1 (5 bases). The germline CDR1 and CDR2 sequences are LNHDA and SQIVND (reference sequence). The CDR3 runs to 13 residues. Deletions cut 3 bases from V and 4 bases from J, with 9 bases between. CDR3 nucleotide sequence: TGTGCCAGTAGTATGGGGGGTGTCACTGAAGCTTTCTTT. Translating it yields CASSMGGVTEAFF.

This clone was observed a few times. One end of the junction does not line up with germline, which may come from a read error. The gene calls are TRBV2 and TRBJ1-6; tentatively, D is TRBD1 (6 bases). The CDR3 is 12 amino acids. The germline CDR1 and CDR2 sequences are SNHLY and FYNNEI. The CDR3 loop reads CASHLAAGTRRF. As DNA, the CDR3 is TGTGCCAGCCACCTGGCGGCCGGGACACGGCGTTTT.

Only one count was recorded for this clone. The V call is TRBV28, the J call TRBJ2-3, with 8 bases aligning to TRBD1. Losses at the gene ends were 4 bases for V and 2 bases for J; bases not matched to a gene: 2. Per germline, CDR1 MDHEN and CDR2 SYDVKM. The CDR3 is made up of 14 amino acids. CDR3 bases: TGTGCCAGCAGTTCGGACAGGGCCACAGATACGCAGTATTTT. Protein: CASSSDRATDTQYF.

The chain employs TRBV19 and TRBJ1-5; D is unresolved. V was shortened by 3 bases and J by 0 bases, with 3 bases between the two germline ends. CDR1 is LNHDA, CDR2 SQIVND, per germline (reference sequence). This CDR3 has 13 amino acids. Written as DNA, the CDR3 is TGTGCCAGTAGTATGGTTAGCAATCAGCCCCAGCATTTT. Translated: CASSMVSNQPQHF.

The chain combines TRBV4-1 with TRBJ1-1, with 8 bases identical to TRBD1. V trimming: 0 bases; J trimming: 5 bases; junction bases outside the gene matches: 8. The CDR3 is 16 amino acids. The germline CDR1 and CDR2 sequences are MGHRA and YSYEKL. CDR3 DNA sequence: TGCGCCAGCAGCCAAGACCCCACAGGGGGGGAAACTGAAGCTTTCTTT. Amino acids: CASSQDPTGGETEAFF.

The table lists this clone with a count of one. This chain links TRBV10-3 with TRBJ2-1; possible D gene TRBD2, 5 bases. CDR1 and CDR2 (germline): ENHRY, SYGVKD. The germline V and J ends were trimmed by 6 bases and 4 bases, with 13 bases remaining between them. CDR3 length: 14 amino acids. The CDR3 DNA reads TGTGCCATCAGGAAGGCCGGGAATTACAATGAGCAGTTCTTC. It specifies CAIRKAGNYNEQFF.

In this sample, this clone turned up a few times. This rearrangement joins TRBV10-3 to TRBJ1-6; D might be TRBD1 (6 bases). Germline V gives CDR1 ENHRY, CDR2 SYGVKD. With 2 bases removed from V and 5 bases from J, the gap between germline ends came to 13 bases. This CDR3 region has 16 residues. The CDR3 DNA follows: TGTGCCATCAGTGAGGGGCGGGACACCGATAATTCACCCCTCCACTTT. It translates to CAISEGRDTDNSPLHF.

The V gene is TRBV10-2, the J gene TRBJ2-3; TRBD2 agrees at 7 bases. The germline gives CDR1 WSHSY, CDR2 SAAADI. V lost 6 bases, J lost 6 bases, and 15 bases stayed unmatched. CDR3 length: 16 amino acids. The CDR3 reads CASRAFLAGGSDTQYF. The CDR3 DNA is TGCGCCAGCAGGGCCTTCTTAGCGGGTGGTTCCGATACGCAGTATTTT.

The V gene is TRBV4-1, the J gene TRBJ1-1; a weak D match, TRBD1 (5 bases). CDR1 and CDR2 from the germline V gene are MGHRA and YSYEKL. This CDR3 has 15 residues. Trimming removed 5 bases at V and 0 bases at J, with 13 bases between. The DNA for the CDR3 is TGCGCCAGCAGCGCTCGGGACGGAATGAACACTGAAGCTTTCTTT. It is translated as CASSARDGMNTEAFF.

This sequence joins TRBV6-6 and TRBJ1-6; D not certain. Germline V gene data show CDR1 as MNHNY and CDR2 as SVGAGI (reference sequence). The CDR3 consists of 14 residues. V lost 2 bases, J lost 9 bases, and 11 bases lay in between. The DNA for the CDR3 is TGTGCCAGCAGTTACGCCTGGGAGGCTTCACCCCTCCACTTT. It translates to CASSYAWEASPLHF.

The chain is built from TRBV30 and TRBJ1-2; 7 positions agree with TRBD1. The junction had 13 bases not matched to a gene; V was cut back by 6 bases and J by 3 bases. This CDR3 is 15 amino acids long. In germline, CDR1 is GTSNPN, CDR2 SVGIG (reference sequence). CDR3 sequence reads: CACPVGRGLYYGYTF. CDR3 in DNA: TGTGCCTGCCCAGTGGGGAGGGGGCTTTACTATGGCTACACCTTC.

The chain employs TRBV5-1 and TRBJ2-1, with TRBD2 identical over 13 bases. The germline V gene encodes CDR1 SGHRS and CDR2 YFSETQ. There are 15 residues in the CDR3. After removal of 1 base from V and 7 bases from J, the junction contained 2 bases not matched to a gene. CDR3 protein: CASSLRTSGGNEQFF. The CDR3 nucleotides are TGCGCCAGCAGCTTGAGGACTAGCGGGGGAAATGAGCAGTTCTTC.

In DNA, the CDR3 is TGTGCCAGTAGATTAGCGGGTCACCCCTCCTACGAGCAGTACTTC. Translating it yields CASRLAGHPSYEQYF. V gene TRBV19 combines with J gene TRBJ2-7; 7 nucleotides agree with TRBD2. J was trimmed by 0 bases and V by 6 bases; bases with no gene match: 8. The CDR3 consists of 15 residues. Germline V gene lookup returns CDR1 LNHDA and CDR2 SQIVND (reference sequence).

The J gene is TRBJ1-4, the V gene TRBV6-6; D call uncertain. The CDR3 runs to 15 residues. V was pared by 3 bases and J by 8 bases, with 16 bases between. Germline CDR1 MNHNY, CDR2 SVGAGI (reference sequence). CDR3 region: CASSYNAPRKEKLFF. The CDR3 coding sequence is TGTGCCAGCAGTTATAATGCCCCGAGAAAGGAAAAACTGTTTTTT.

The chain couples TRBV9 to TRBJ2-1, with 7 bases that match TRBD2. Germline CDR1 SGDLS, CDR2 YYNGEE. The CDR3 is 16 residues long. V was pared by 4 bases and J by 5 bases, with 12 bases of the junction left unmatched. CDR3 sequence reads: CASSHNPGLTHNEQFF. The CDR3 DNA reads as TGTGCCAGCAGCCATAATCCGGGACTAACACACAATGAGCAGTTCTTC.

V and J are TRBV19 and TRBJ1-2, with D perhaps matching TRBD1 (6 bases). The CDR3 extends over 13 amino acids. Trimming took off 6 bases at V and 4 bases at J, with 12 bases between the two ends. CDR1 LNHDA and CDR2 SQIVND come from the germline V gene (reference sequence). CDR3 bases: TGTGCCAGTAGAGCCACAGGGTTCTATGGCTACACCTTC. Its translation is CASRATGFYGYTF.

The chain recombines TRBV27 with TRBJ1-2, with D tentatively TRBD1 (5 bases). Germline values: CDR1 MNHEY, CDR2 SMNVEV (reference sequence). CDR3 length: 13 residues. V was trimmed by 6 bases and J by 5 bases, leaving 13 bases between them. As DNA, the CDR3 is TGTGCCAGCAGCGGGCAGGGAACGTATGGCTACACCTTC. This gives the protein CASSGQGTYGYTF.

The CDR3 loop is CASSLVSGGAVQETQYF. In DNA, the CDR3 is TGCGCCAGCAGCTTGGTTAGCGGGGGGGCCGTACAAGAGACCCAGTACTTC. The chain links TRBV5-1 to TRBJ2-5; 11 nucleotides match TRBD2. Trimming cost V 0 bases and J 2 bases; bases outside gene matches: 6. Germline CDR1 reads SGHRS; CDR2 reads YFSETQ. The CDR3 has 17 amino acids. The full variable domain, its missing parts supplied by reference TRBV5-1 and TRBJ2-5, is KAGVTQTPRYLIKTRGQQVTLSCSPISGHRSVSWYQQTPGQGLQFLFEYFSETQRNKGNFPGRFSGRQFSNSRSEMNVSTLELGDSALYLCASSLVSGGAVQETQYFGPGTRLLVL.

The chain uses TRBV5-8 and TRBJ2-1; D ambiguous. CDR3 length equals 12 residues. Between the trimmed V and J ends, which lost 5 bases and 7 bases, there was a span of 10 bases. The germline gives CDR1 SGHTS, CDR2 YDEGEE. CDR3 amino acids: CASSPMRNEQFF. The CDR3 coding sequence is TGTGCCAGCAGTCCCATGAGGAATGAGCAGTTCTTC.

The genes are TRBV6-5 and TRBJ1-1; D might be TRBD1 (6 bases). V lost 8 bases and J lost 5, with 15 bases in between. The CDR3 length is 13 residues. The germline V gene has CDR1 MNHEY and CDR2 SVGAGI. The CDR3 DNA reads as TGTGCCAGCCCCGGGGGCCGGAAGACTGAAGCTTTCTTT. Translated: CASPGGRKTEAFF.